This T cell receptor (beta chain) came from a study of monozygotic twins with inflammatory bowel disease. Findings and caveats of the study: Diversity of TCRbeta measured by inverse Simpson was lower in IBD patients than in healthy co-twins.

The length of the CDR3 is 15 residues. Germline CDR1 and CDR2: DFQATT and SNEGSKA (reference sequence). Of note for this clonotype: As yet, its antigen is unknown.

UMIs that included a 6-nucleotide sample barcode were added by template switching, which took place during cDNA synthesis. TCRdb reprocessed the 5' RACE reads; each CDR3 protein has one entry and no DNA is given. Recorded here are fewer than 150,000 distinct CDR3 sequences; the top ten clones represent roughly 2.5%. The chain recombines TRBV20-1 with TRBJ2-7; no DNA is available, so the TRBD1 call from TCRdb remains unchecked. Material for sequencing was blood. The source is a human donor with ulcerative colitis or Crohn's disease, or a healthy co-twin of an affected twin (not recorded which). The chain's CDR3 is CSARLPGQGRTEQYF.